This entry lists 19 T cell receptor beta chains sequenced from one sample in a study of shared clonotypes between healthy human individuals. Assay: immunoSEQ multiplex PCR; the TCRdb copy retains only in-frame clones and omits some. Of fewer than 1.6 million clones listed, less than 99% are singletons. The specimen sequenced was naive CD4+ T cells sorted from blood. Stated subset: CD45RA+ positively selected. Source of these receptors: a man aged 25 to 40 in good health.

The chain is built from TRBV25-1 and TRBJ2-5, with D tentatively TRBD2 (6 bases). V lost 2 bases and J 4 bases, leaving 14 bases between the germline ends. Looked up from germline, CDR1 is MGHDK and CDR2 is SYGVNS. The CDR3 consists of 15 residues. CDR3 sequence reads: CASSEGARGGETQYF. In DNA form, the CDR3 reads TGTGCCAGCAGTGAAGGAGCCCGGGGAGGAGAGACCCAGTACTTC.

DNA of the CDR3: TGTGCCAGCAGCCAAGGACAGGGTAACACCGGGGAGCTGTTTTTT. It yields the protein CASSQGQGNTGELFF. The V gene is TRBV5-4, the J gene TRBJ2-2, with 8 nucleotides matching TRBD1. Per the germline V gene, CDR1 is SGHNT and CDR2 is YYREEE (reference sequence). Trimming took 4 bases from V and 2 from J; bases not matched to a gene: 4. The CDR3 runs to 15 residues.

CDR3 bases: TGTGCCACCAGCGGGGGACAGGGGATCGGCTACACCTTC. Amino acid sequence: CATSGGQGIGYTF. J is TRBJ1-2 and V is TRBV15, with 10 bases that match TRBD1. V was pared by 5 bases and J by 8 bases, with 5 bases of the junction left unmatched. CDR3 length: 13 residues. Germline V gene sequence: CDR1 LNHNV, CDR2 YYDKDF (reference sequence).

The chain carries TRBV5-6 and TRBJ1-3; no clear D gene. V gave up 3 bases and J gave up 0 bases, with 10 bases separating them. CDR3 size: 15 residues. Per the germline V gene, CDR1 is SGHDT and CDR2 is YYEEEE. Here the CDR3 DNA reads TGTGCCAGCAGCTATATTGACAACTCTGGAAACACCATATATTTT. It is translated as CASSYIDNSGNTIYF.

The V call is TRBV19, the J call TRBJ2-3; TRBD2 matches at 10 bases. CDR3 length equals 17 residues. Germline V gives CDR1 LNHDA, CDR2 SQIVND (reference sequence). Trimming removed 3 bases from V and 0 bases from J; junction bases left unmatched: 6. CDR3 nucleotide sequence: TGTGCCAGTAGTATCTCCCGGACTAGCGGAAGCACAGATACGCAGTATTTT. It encodes CASSISRTSGSTDTQYF.

This clone was found once. Within the sample, other DNA sequences also encode this same CDR3. The CDR3 loop reads CASSLQETQYF. The CDR3 nucleotides are TGTGCCAGCAGCCTGCAAGAGACCCAGTACTTC. The chain carries TRBV7-2 and TRBJ2-5, with D unresolved. Germline V CDR1 and CDR2: SGHTA, FQGNSA. The length of the CDR3 is 11 residues. The V gene lost 5 bases and the J gene lost 2 bases, with 3 bases spanning the gap.

The J gene is TRBJ1-1, the V gene TRBV4-3; D not certain. Trimming cost V 5 bases and J 0 bases, with 10 bases left between them. CDR3 length: 14 amino acids. Germline V gene sequence: CDR1 LGHNA, CDR2 YSLEER. The CDR3 protein is CASSYDFLNTEAFF. The CDR3 DNA reads as TGCGCCAGCAGCTATGATTTCCTGAACACTGAAGCTTTCTTT.

In DNA form, the CDR3 reads TGTGCCAGCAGCCCACCCCCAAATAGCAATCAGCCCCAGCATTTT. As protein: CASSPPPNSNQPQHF. The V and J genes are TRBV7-6 and TRBJ1-5, with unresolved D. V lost 5 bases and J 0 bases, leaving 11 bases between the germline ends. This CDR3 is built from 15 residues. Per the germline V gene, CDR1 is SGHVS and CDR2 is FNYEAQ.

In this sample, this clone turned up once. The chain joins TRBV28 to TRBJ2-7, with a possible D match to TRBD2 (5 bases). The CDR3 covers 15 residues. Germline V gene lookup returns CDR1 MDHEN and CDR2 SYDVKM. The V end was cut by 6 bases, the J end by 6 bases, with 21 bases between. In nucleotides, the CDR3 is TGTGCCAGCAGCGCGCCCCCGGGGATGTCCCTCGAGCAGTACTTC. Protein sequence: CASSAPPGMSLEQYF. Full variable domain (outside the CDR3, taken from reference TRBV28 and TRBJ2-7): DVKVTQSSRYLVKRTGEKVFLECVQDMDHENMFWYRQDPGLGLRLIYFSYDVKMKEKGDIPEGYSVSREKKERFSLILESASTNQTSMYLCASSAPPGMSLEQYFGPGTRLTVT.

The chain links TRBV9 to TRBJ2-7; 7 nucleotides match TRBD2. After removal of 5 bases from V and 4 bases from J, the junction contained 6 bases not matched to a gene. The CDR3 consists of 13 residues. Germline loops: CDR1 SGDLS, CDR2 YYNGEE. The DNA of the CDR3 is TGTGCCAGCAGTGAGCGGGATAGGTACGAGCAGTACTTC. Translation gives CASSERDRYEQYF.

The count of this clone is one. The chain couples TRBV11-1 to TRBJ2-5, with D perhaps TRBD2 (7 bases). The CDR3 is 14 residues long. The germline CDR1 and CDR2 sequences are SGHAT and FQDESV (reference sequence). Trimming shortened V by 2 bases and J by 7 bases, and 14 bases separated the two germline ends. CDR3 bases: TGTGCCAGCAGCTTACGGGGGGCCGTCGCGACCCAGTACTTC. Translating gives CASSLRGAVATQYF.

Regarding this clone: Other DNA sequences in this specimen translate into the identical CDR3. The V and J genes are TRBV5-1 and TRBJ2-7, with 9 bases identical to TRBD2. V dropped 2 bases and J dropped 4; count of bases not matched to a gene: 4. Germline V lookup: CDR1 SGHRS, CDR2 YFSETQ. The CDR3 is 14 residues long. DNA for the CDR3: TGCGCCAGCAGCTTCGCTAGCGGGAATTACGAGCAGTACTTC. Translation: CASSFASGNYEQYF.

This chain links TRBV5-1 with TRBJ2-5; 8 bases agree with TRBD1. J gave up 5 bases and V 3 bases, and 0 bases lay outside the gene matches. Germline V gene lookup returns CDR1 SGHRS and CDR2 YFSETQ. The length of the CDR3 is 12 residues. The CDR3 DNA is TGCGCCAGCAGCTACAGGGGGGAGACCCAGTACTTC. Its protein product is CASSYRGETQYF. Drawing the rest from reference TRBV5-1 and TRBJ2-5, the complete variable domain is KAGVTQTPRYLIKTRGQQVTLSCSPISGHRSVSWYQQTPGQGLQFLFEYFSETQRNKGNFPGRFSGRQFSNSRSEMNVSTLELGDSALYLCASSYRGETQYFGPGTRLLVL.

The chain is built from TRBV18 and TRBJ2-1; 13 bases map to TRBD2. The V gene end was trimmed by 4 bases and the J gene end by 0 bases; junction bases not matched to a gene: 6. From germline, CDR1 is KGHSH and CDR2 LQKENI. This CDR3 is built from 18 residues. The CDR3: CASSQLAGGPSSYNEQFF. CDR3 DNA: TGTGCCAGCTCACAACTAGCGGGAGGGCCTAGCTCCTACAATGAGCAGTTCTTC.

This clone was counted a single time. CDR3 DNA: TGTGCCATCGGGAAGGGGAACACCGGGGAGCTGTTTTTT. This encodes CAIGKGNTGELFF. This chain connects TRBV10-3 to TRBJ2-2; D call uncertain. Germline V gene sequence: CDR1 ENHRY, CDR2 SYGVKD. This CDR3 region has 13 residues. Trimming left V 8 bases short and J 1 base short, with 8 bases between.

The chain combines TRBV5-1 with TRBJ2-1; TRBD1 matches 7 bases. V gave up 2 bases and J gave up 6 bases; unmatched junction bases: 8. Germline V gene lookup returns CDR1 SGHRS and CDR2 YFSETQ. The CDR3 is 15 residues long. The CDR3 coding sequence is TGCGCCAGCAGCTTCCGCAATTCAGGGGGCAATGAGCAGTTCTTC. Amino acids: CASSFRNSGGNEQFF.

This chain links TRBV29-1 with TRBJ2-2, with a tentative D call TRBD2 (6 bases). The CDR3 totals 14 residues. V dropped 7 bases and J dropped 4 bases, with 16 bases sitting between them. Germline loops: CDR1 SQVTM, CDR2 ANQGSEA. DNA for the CDR3: TGCAGCGCGGGAAGGTTGGGGGGCACCGGGGAGCTGTTTTTT. Its translation is CSAGRLGGTGELFF.

The chain uses TRBV11-3 and TRBJ2-2; 8 nucleotides align to TRBD2. The CDR3 sequence is 17 residues long. Trimming removed 1 base from V and 0 bases from J; junction bases left unmatched: 4. Germline V gives CDR1 SGHNT, CDR2 YENEEA. CDR3 in amino acids: CASSLVLADANTGELFF. The CDR3 coding sequence is TGTGCCAGCAGCTTAGTACTAGCGGATGCGAACACCGGGGAGCTGTTTTTT.

This chain joins TRBV6-5 and TRBJ2-1, with a weak D call TRBD2 (7 bases). Trimming stripped 2 bases from V and 3 bases from J, with 11 bases between. CDR3 length: 15 residues. CDR1 MNHEY and CDR2 SVGAGI come from the germline V gene. The CDR3 is CASSYGGGFYNEQFF. The CDR3 region has the DNA TGTGCCAGCAGTTACGGGGGGGGCTTCTACAATGAGCAGTTCTTC.